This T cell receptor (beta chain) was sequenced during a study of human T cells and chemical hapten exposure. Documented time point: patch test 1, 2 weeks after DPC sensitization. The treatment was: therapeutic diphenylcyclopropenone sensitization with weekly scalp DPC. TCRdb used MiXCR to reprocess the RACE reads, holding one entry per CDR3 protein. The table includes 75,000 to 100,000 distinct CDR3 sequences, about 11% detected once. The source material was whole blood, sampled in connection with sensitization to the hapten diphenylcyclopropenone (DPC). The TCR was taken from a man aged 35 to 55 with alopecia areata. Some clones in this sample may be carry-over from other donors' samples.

For the CDR3, the DNA is TGCAGCGTTGAATCCTCACTAGCGGGCCTTAATGAGCAGTTCTTC. Its translation is CSVESSLAGLNEQFF. The V gene is TRBV29-1, the J gene TRBJ2-1; 9 nucleotides align to TRBD2. Germline lookup yields CDR1 SQVTM and CDR2 ANQGSEA. The CDR3 is made up of 15 amino acids. Losses at the gene ends were 2 bases for V and 7 bases for J; bases not matched to a gene: 9.